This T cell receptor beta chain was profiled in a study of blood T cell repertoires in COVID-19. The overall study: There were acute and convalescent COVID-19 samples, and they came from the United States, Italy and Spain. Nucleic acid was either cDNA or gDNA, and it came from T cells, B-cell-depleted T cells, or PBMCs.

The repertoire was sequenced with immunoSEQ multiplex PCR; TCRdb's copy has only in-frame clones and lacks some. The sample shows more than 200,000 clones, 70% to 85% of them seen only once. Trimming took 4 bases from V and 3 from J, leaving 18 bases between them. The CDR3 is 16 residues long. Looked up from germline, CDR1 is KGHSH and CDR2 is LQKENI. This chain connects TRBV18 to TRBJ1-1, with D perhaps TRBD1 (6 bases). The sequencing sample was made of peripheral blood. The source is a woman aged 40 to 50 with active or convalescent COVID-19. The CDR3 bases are TGTGCCAGCTCACTGAGTTACAGGGCCTGGGACACTGAAGCTTTCTTT. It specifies CASSLSYRAWDTEAFF.